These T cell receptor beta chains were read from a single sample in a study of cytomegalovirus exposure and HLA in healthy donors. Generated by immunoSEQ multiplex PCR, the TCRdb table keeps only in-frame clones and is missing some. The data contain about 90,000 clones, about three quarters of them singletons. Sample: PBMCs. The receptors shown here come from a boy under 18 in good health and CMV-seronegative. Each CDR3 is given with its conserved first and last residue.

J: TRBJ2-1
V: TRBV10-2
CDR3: CATRDYYNEQFF

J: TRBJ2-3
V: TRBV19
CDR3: CASSSGVIATQYF

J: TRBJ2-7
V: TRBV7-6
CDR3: CASSLDSGPNEQYF

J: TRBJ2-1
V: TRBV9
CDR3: CASSAPSGYYNEQFF

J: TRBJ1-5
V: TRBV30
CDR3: CAWSADRLSNQPQHF

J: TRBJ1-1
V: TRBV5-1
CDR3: CASSLDDSVNTEAFF

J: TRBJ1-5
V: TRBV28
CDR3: CASSGGTGKIAQHF

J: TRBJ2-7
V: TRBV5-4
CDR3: CASSLRDSRHEQYF

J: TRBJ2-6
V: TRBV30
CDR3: CAWRVGTGLSGANVLTF

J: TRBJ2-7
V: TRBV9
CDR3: CASSPSGRRYEQYF

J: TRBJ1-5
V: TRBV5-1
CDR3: CASSFGGSNQPQHF

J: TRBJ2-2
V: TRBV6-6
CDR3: CAISDAGELFF

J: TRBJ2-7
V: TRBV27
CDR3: CASSLQGAYEQYF

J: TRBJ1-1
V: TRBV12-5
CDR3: CASGSGGEAFF

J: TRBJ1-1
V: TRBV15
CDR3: CATSIRQGARTEAFF

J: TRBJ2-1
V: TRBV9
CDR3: CASSGGLVRNEQFF

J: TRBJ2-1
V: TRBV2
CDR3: CASNAGFDEQFF

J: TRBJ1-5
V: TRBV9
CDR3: CASSSGQGDNQPQHF

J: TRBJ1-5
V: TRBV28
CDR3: CASRGQGRWIQPQHF

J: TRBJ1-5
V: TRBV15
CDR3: CATSIAGNQPQHF

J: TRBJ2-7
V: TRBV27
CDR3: CASAGGSTIYEQYF

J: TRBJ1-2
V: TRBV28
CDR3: CASREQGSSYGYTF

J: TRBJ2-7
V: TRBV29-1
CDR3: CSVVLAGGEQYF

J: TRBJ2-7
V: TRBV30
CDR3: CAWSPRGGARMSLYF

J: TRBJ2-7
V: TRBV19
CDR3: CASSPAGGSDEQYF

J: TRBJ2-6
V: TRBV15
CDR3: CATSRDSRTPYGANVLTF

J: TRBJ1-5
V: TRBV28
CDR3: CASSSDRANQPQHF

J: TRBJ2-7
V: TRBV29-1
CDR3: CSVEVGGNEQYF

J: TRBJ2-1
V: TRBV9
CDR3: CASSVDLTSGESGQFF

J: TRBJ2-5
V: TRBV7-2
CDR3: CASSSPGRAPQETQYF

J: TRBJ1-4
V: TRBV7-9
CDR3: CASSFREKLFF

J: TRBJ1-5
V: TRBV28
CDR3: CASSPGADREDNQPQHF

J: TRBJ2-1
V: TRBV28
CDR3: CASRGSSGRVNEQFF

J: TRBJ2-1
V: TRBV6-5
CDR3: CASSYSGRGRHEQFF

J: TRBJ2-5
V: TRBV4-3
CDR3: CASSQDLEETQYF

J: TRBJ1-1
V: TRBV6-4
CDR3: CASSGLGAEAFF

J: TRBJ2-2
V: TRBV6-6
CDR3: CASTPRGGNYTGELFF

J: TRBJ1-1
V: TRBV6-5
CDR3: CASSRVLNTEAFF